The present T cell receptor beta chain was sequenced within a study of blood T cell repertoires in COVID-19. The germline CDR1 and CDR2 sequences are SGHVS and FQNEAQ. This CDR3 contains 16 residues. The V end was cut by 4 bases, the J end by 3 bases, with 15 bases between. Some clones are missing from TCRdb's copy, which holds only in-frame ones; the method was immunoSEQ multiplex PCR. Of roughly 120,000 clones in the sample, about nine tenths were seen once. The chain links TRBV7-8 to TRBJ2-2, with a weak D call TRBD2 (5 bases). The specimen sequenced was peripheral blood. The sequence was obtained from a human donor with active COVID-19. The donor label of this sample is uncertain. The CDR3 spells CASSSLEAEHTGELFF. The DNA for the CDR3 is TGTGCCAGCAGCTCCCTGGAAGCGGAACACACCGGGGAGCTGTTTTTT.